Listed here are 20 T cell receptor beta chains from one sample, sequenced in a study of graft-versus-host responses after intestinal transplantation. Their recognized antigens are unknown. Generated by immunoSEQ multiplex PCR, the TCRdb table keeps only in-frame clones and is missing some. The table has 80,000 to 95,000 clones, under 95% seen once; the top ten hold 2% to 2.5%. Sequences were derived from unstimulated CD8+ T cells sorted from spleen or lymph node cells, sampled before intestinal transplant. The source is a human donor who received an intestinal transplant.

The V call is TRBV11-2, the J call TRBJ1-6, with D tentatively TRBD1 (6 bases). The CDR3 spans 17 residues. Trimming pared 4 bases from V and 5 bases from J, leaving 18 bases between. Per germline, CDR1 SGHAT and CDR2 FQNNGV. For the CDR3, the DNA is TGTGCCAGCAGCTCATGGGTCAGGGGTGTTGATAATTCACCCCTCCACTTT. This codes for CASSSWVRGVDNSPLHF.

The chain employs TRBV18 and TRBJ2-7; 7 bases are a match to TRBD1. The CDR3 is 16 amino acids. Germline V gene lookup returns CDR1 KGHSH and CDR2 LQKENI. Trimming took 8 bases from V and 3 from J; bases not matched to a gene: 16. CDR3 loop: CASPGQCATKDYEQYF. The CDR3 bases are TGTGCCAGCCCGGGACAGTGTGCTACAAAAGACTACGAGCAGTACTTC.

The chain couples TRBV10-2 to TRBJ2-2; TRBD1 is a possible D gene (5 bases). This CDR3 spans 14 amino acids. V lost 8 bases and J 4 bases, leaving 14 bases between the germline ends. Germline loops: CDR1 WSHSY, CDR2 SAAADI. The DNA of the CDR3 is TGCGCCAGCGGGGCAGGGCCCTCCACCGGGGAGCTGTTTTTT. Protein sequence: CASGAGPSTGELFF.

The chain joins TRBV4-1 to TRBJ1-1, with D uncertain. Between the trimmed V and J ends, which lost 0 bases and 0 bases, there was a span of 14 bases. The CDR3 has 17 amino acids. Germline V gene data show CDR1 as MGHRA and CDR2 as YSYEKL. DNA for the CDR3: TGCGCCAGCAGCCAAGAACCCCATACTAAGATGAACACTGAAGCTTTCTTT. This encodes CASSQEPHTKMNTEAFF.

This chain connects TRBV4-3 to TRBJ2-3, with TRBD2 matching over 13 bases. The junction had 10 bases not matched to a gene; V was cut back by 4 bases and J by 0 bases. The CDR3 totals 19 residues. Germline assignment: CDR1 LGHNA and CDR2 YSLEER. CDR3 protein: CASSPGETSGGSSTDTQYF. CDR3 nucleotides: TGCGCCAGCAGCCCCGGAGAGACTAGCGGGGGGTCTAGCACAGATACGCAGTATTTT.

The rearrangement uses TRBV19 and TRBJ2-7; 7 nucleotides agree with TRBD1. The CDR3 sequence is 15 residues long. J was trimmed by 0 bases and V by 6 bases; bases with no gene match: 8. The V gene's germline CDR1 is LNHDA and CDR2 SQIVND (reference sequence). CDR3 residues: CASSSSGDSSYEQYF. Here the CDR3 DNA reads TGTGCCAGTAGCTCGTCCGGGGACAGCTCCTACGAGCAGTACTTC.

J is TRBJ1-2 and V is TRBV9; D is unresolved. CDR1 is SGDLS, CDR2 YYNGEE, per germline. Trimming removed 7 bases from V and 5 bases from J, with 12 bases in between. This CDR3 has 12 amino acids. The CDR3 loop reads CASGGISYGYTF. The CDR3 nucleotides read TGTGCCAGCGGAGGGATTTCTTATGGCTACACCTTC. Based on the CDR3 plus reference TRBV9 and TRBJ1-2, the full variable domain is DSGVTQTPKHLITATGQRVTLRCSPRSGDLSVYWYQQSLDQGLQFLIQYYNGEERAKGNILERFSAQQFPDLHSELNLSSLELGDSALYFCASGGISYGYTFGSGTRLTVV.

The chain couples TRBV27 to TRBJ2-1, with D possibly TRBD2 on 5 matching bases. This CDR3 is 16 amino acids long. V lost 0 bases, J lost 4 bases, and 13 bases lay in between. In germline, CDR1 is MNHEY, CDR2 SMNVEV (reference sequence). The CDR3 DNA reads as TGTGCCAGCAGTTTATCTTCAGCGGCTAATTACAATGAGCAGTTCTTC. It is translated as CASSLSSAANYNEQFF.

Turning to this clone: Other nucleotide sequences in the sample specify the same CDR3. This chain uses TRBV4-3 with TRBJ2-7, with 11 bases aligning to TRBD2. V lost 3 bases, J lost 2 bases, and 3 bases stayed unmatched. The CDR3 length is 15 residues. CDR1 LGHNA and CDR2 YSLEER come from the germline V gene. The CDR3 loop reads CASSQASGGTYEQYF. CDR3 bases: TGCGCCAGCAGCCAGGCTAGCGGGGGGACCTACGAGCAGTACTTC.

The V gene is TRBV19, the J gene TRBJ2-7; D possibly corresponds to TRBD1 (6 bases). The CDR3 sequence is 16 residues long. V lost 3 bases and J lost 5, with 20 bases in between. From germline, CDR1 is LNHDA and CDR2 SQIVND (reference sequence). CDR3: CASSISGQSTVHEQYF. CDR3 in DNA: TGTGCCAGTAGTATCTCCGGACAGAGTACGGTCCACGAGCAGTACTTC. The full variable domain, rest sourced from reference TRBV19 and TRBJ2-7, is DGGITQSPKYLFRKEGQNVTLSCEQNLNHDAMYWYRQDPGQGLRLIYYSQIVNDFQKGDIAEGYSVSREKKESFPLTVTSAQKNPTAFYLCASSISGQSTVHEQYFGPGTRLTVT.

The chain employs TRBV2 and TRBJ2-2; 8 nucleotides match TRBD2. Germline assignment: CDR1 SNHLY and CDR2 FYNNEI. CDR3 length equals 17 residues. The V gene end was trimmed by 0 bases and the J gene end by 5 bases; junction bases not matched to a gene: 8. The CDR3 loop reads CASSEALGGALTGELFF. The CDR3 DNA reads TGTGCCAGCAGTGAAGCGCTCGGGGGGGCCTTGACCGGGGAGCTGTTTTTT. Variable domain in full (rest from reference TRBV2 and TRBJ2-2): EPEVTQTPSHQVTQMGQEVILRCVPISNHLYFYWYRQILGQKVEFLVSFYNNEISEKSEIFDDQFSVERPDGSNFTLKIRSTKLEDSAMYFCASSEALGGALTGELFFGEGSRLTVL.

The rearrangement uses TRBV30 and TRBJ1-6, with TRBD1 identical over 7 bases. This CDR3 contains 13 residues. CDR1 GTSNPN and CDR2 SVGIG come from the germline V gene (reference sequence). J was trimmed by 12 bases and V by 2 bases; bases with no gene match: 7. The CDR3 DNA is TGTGCCTGGAGTAACAGGGGCCCCGAACCCCTCCACTTT. It specifies CAWSNRGPEPLHF.

The chain employs TRBV15 and TRBJ1-2, with 8 bases matching TRBD1. Unmatched junction bases numbered 10, after V lost 0 bases and J lost 4 bases. CDR1 is LNHNV, CDR2 YYDKDF, per germline (reference sequence). CDR3 size: 17 residues. The CDR3 spells CATSREPMTGESYGYTF. In DNA form, the CDR3 reads TGTGCCACCAGCAGAGAGCCCATGACAGGGGAGTCCTATGGCTACACCTTC.

This chain uses TRBV19 with TRBJ1-1; 7 bases agree with TRBD1. The J segment lost 2 bases and the V segment lost 5 bases, leaving 2 bases of the junction unmatched. Germline CDR1 reads LNHDA; CDR2 reads SQIVND (reference sequence). The CDR3 sequence is 13 residues long. CDR3 protein: CASSRDSNTEAFF. The CDR3 nucleotides are TGTGCCAGTAGTCGGGACAGCAACACTGAAGCTTTCTTT.

The chain carries TRBV15 and TRBJ2-2; maybe TRBD2 (6 bases). Trimming took off 1 base at V and 2 bases at J, with 8 bases between the two ends. CDR3 length equals 15 residues. CDR1 is LNHNV, CDR2 YYDKDF, per germline (reference sequence). In nucleotides, the CDR3 is TGTGCCACCAGCAGAGGGGGGGTTAACACCGGGGAGCTGTTTTTT. Translating it yields CATSRGGVNTGELFF.

The rearrangement uses TRBV9 and TRBJ2-6; no clear D. In germline, CDR1 is SGDLS, CDR2 YYNGEE. This CDR3 has 15 residues. Trimming removed 2 bases from V and 0 bases from J, with 6 bases in between. This CDR3 reads CASSVSGSGANVLTF. The CDR3 coding sequence is TGTGCCAGCAGCGTCAGTGGCTCTGGGGCCAACGTCCTGACTTTC.

The chain uses TRBV29-1 and TRBJ1-1; D is possibly TRBD1 (5 bases). The germline gives CDR1 SQVTM, CDR2 ANQGSEA. The CDR3 consists of 15 residues. Trimming cost V 2 bases and J 2 bases, with 15 bases left between them. The DNA of the CDR3 is TGCAGCGTTGAATTAAGGGGCGACAGTAACACTGAAGCTTTCTTT. Residues: CSVELRGDSNTEAFF.

The chain links TRBV19 to TRBJ2-3, with D possibly being TRBD1 (5 bases). Trimming stripped 5 bases from V and 1 base from J, with 7 bases between. The CDR3 loop spans 13 amino acids. Germline CDR1 and CDR2: LNHDA and SQIVND (reference sequence). The CDR3 loop is CASSQGGTDTQYF. CDR3 nucleotide sequence: TGTGCCAGTAGTCAGGGTGGCACAGATACGCAGTATTTT.

The chain links TRBV27 to TRBJ2-7; D might be TRBD2 (7 bases). From germline, CDR1 is MNHEY and CDR2 SMNVEV (reference sequence). The CDR3 length is 14 residues. With 2 bases removed from V and 4 bases from J, the gap between germline ends came to 12 bases. Here the CDR3 reads CASSLKGEGYEQYF. The CDR3, as DNA: TGTGCCAGCAGTTTAAAGGGGGAGGGGTACGAGCAGTACTTC.

The rearrangement links TRBV7-9 to TRBJ2-6; a weak D match, TRBD1 (6 bases). The V and J ends lost 2 bases and 2 bases respectively, with 16 bases between them. The CDR3 totals 18 residues. Germline V gene lookup returns CDR1 SEHNR and CDR2 FQNEAQ (reference sequence). The CDR3 nucleotides read TGTGCCAGCAGCTTATTAGCCCCTGCAGGGGCTGGGGCCAACGTCCTGACTTTC. As protein: CASSLLAPAGAGANVLTF.